The clone carrying this T cell receptor (beta chain) was counted at least ten times. This CDR3 region has 14 residues. The germline gives CDR1 DFQATT, CDR2 SNEGSKA (reference sequence). V dropped 3 bases and J dropped 6 bases, with 14 bases sitting between them. This record comes from a study of neurological immune-mediated disorders. TCRdb passed the 5' RACE reads through MiXCR, listing each CDR3 protein once. The sample consists of more than 50,000 distinct CDR3 sequences, approximately 3.1% of them appearing once. This TCR was sampled from a woman aged 60-75 years with multiple sclerosis. The genes are TRBV20-1 and TRBJ2-2; TRBD2 might be the D (5 bases). Sequenced material: PBMCs. In nucleotides, the CDR3 is TGCAGTGCTAGGCCCTTTGGAGGAGCCGGGGAGCTGTTTTTT. Its protein is CSARPFGGAGELFF.